Listed below are T cell receptor beta chains from one sample, sequenced in a study of STAT5B mutations in CD4+ large granular lymphocyte leukemia. Repertoires were generated with immunoSEQ multiplex PCR, while TCRdb's copy carries only in-frame clones and drops some. In the table there are about 30,000 clones, approximately 73% of which are singletons. Sequenced material: CD4+ T cells from blood buffy coats. These receptors were collected from a human donor in good health. CDR3s include the opening cysteine and the closing phenylalanine or tryptophan. D genes are given only for firm matches. Clone sizes are given selectively: once, few, many, or a class where the clone is expanded.

CDR3 length: 12; V gene: TRBV5-1; clone size: few; D gene: TRBD1; J gene: TRBJ1-1; CDR3 protein: CASSQQGTEAFF
CDR3 length: 14; V gene: TRBV25-1; clone size: .; D gene: TRBD1; J gene: TRBJ2-7; CDR3 protein: CASNPGDREYEQYF
CDR3 length: 14; V gene: TRBV5-8; clone size: once; D gene: .; J gene: TRBJ2-5; CDR3 protein: CASSLGGGQETQYF
CDR3 length: 17; V gene: TRBV7-2; clone size: .; D gene: .; J gene: TRBJ2-2; CDR3 protein: CASSPPLPTGDTGELFF
CDR3 length: 15; V gene: TRBV6-5; clone size: .; D gene: .; J gene: TRBJ1-6; CDR3 protein: CASRLGDGYNSPLHF
CDR3 length: 14; V gene: TRBV19; clone size: .; D gene: .; J gene: TRBJ2-2; CDR3 protein: CASMEGVNTGELFF
CDR3 length: 14; V gene: TRBV5-4; clone size: .; D gene: .; J gene: TRBJ2-5; CDR3 protein: CASSLFNSQETQYF
CDR3 length: 14; V gene: TRBV6-1; clone size: .; D gene: .; J gene: TRBJ2-2; CDR3 protein: CASSLTAHTGELFF
CDR3 length: 13; V gene: TRBV4-3; clone size: .; D gene: .; J gene: TRBJ1-2; CDR3 protein: CASSQGQYHGYTF
CDR3 length: 12; V gene: TRBV5-1; clone size: few; D gene: .; J gene: TRBJ2-1; CDR3 protein: CASSLALREQFF
CDR3 length: 15; V gene: TRBV7-2; clone size: .; D gene: .; J gene: TRBJ2-1; CDR3 protein: CASSLDGYPSNEQFF
CDR3 length: 15; V gene: TRBV28; clone size: .; D gene: .; J gene: TRBJ2-1; CDR3 protein: CASSLTGLGYNEQFF
CDR3 length: 13; V gene: TRBV6-7; clone size: .; D gene: TRBD2; J gene: TRBJ2-2; CDR3 protein: CASPAGGAGELFF
CDR3 length: 15; V gene: TRBV2; clone size: .; D gene: .; J gene: TRBJ2-3; CDR3 protein: CASSEGQYSTDTQYF
CDR3 length: 14; V gene: TRBV5-4; clone size: few; D gene: .; J gene: TRBJ1-1; CDR3 protein: CASSLAGSNTEAFF
CDR3 length: 16; V gene: TRBV11-2; clone size: few; D gene: TRBD2; J gene: TRBJ2-1; CDR3 protein: CASSLNAAGAGNEQFF
CDR3 length: 15; V gene: TRBV6-1; clone size: once; D gene: TRBD2; J gene: TRBJ2-1; CDR3 protein: CASGNPGLAYNEQFF
CDR3 length: 16; V gene: TRBV18; clone size: once; D gene: .; J gene: TRBJ1-1; CDR3 protein: CASSPEEIIRNTEAFF
CDR3 length: 13; V gene: TRBV14; clone size: .; D gene: .; J gene: TRBJ1-1; CDR3 protein: CASSAGGNTEAFF
CDR3 length: 18; V gene: TRBV9; clone size: .; D gene: TRBD2; J gene: TRBJ2-4; CDR3 protein: CASSPPVAGTQAKNIQYF
CDR3 length: 13; V gene: TRBV10-3; clone size: .; D gene: .; J gene: TRBJ2-1; CDR3 protein: CAIRGDPANEQFF
CDR3 length: 13; V gene: TRBV6-5; clone size: few; D gene: .; J gene: TRBJ1-5; CDR3 protein: CASSLQVNQPQHF
CDR3 length: 18; V gene: TRBV30; clone size: .; D gene: .; J gene: TRBJ2-6; CDR3 protein: CAWSVRRATTWGANVLTF
CDR3 length: 16; V gene: TRBV9; clone size: once; D gene: TRBD2; J gene: TRBJ2-7; CDR3 protein: CASSVGLAGANYEQYF
CDR3 length: 12; V gene: TRBV10-3; clone size: once; D gene: TRBD1; J gene: TRBJ2-1; CDR3 protein: CATWDRVNEQFF
CDR3 length: 16; V gene: TRBV7-9; clone size: .; D gene: TRBD2; J gene: TRBJ2-1; CDR3 protein: CASSYRTSGRGNEQFF
CDR3 length: 14; V gene: TRBV6-1; clone size: few; D gene: TRBD1; J gene: TRBJ1-2; CDR3 protein: CASTDRGQGEGYTF
CDR3 length: 16; V gene: TRBV28; clone size: few; D gene: .; J gene: TRBJ1-5; CDR3 protein: CASSLTGKGSNQPQHF
CDR3 length: 14; V gene: TRBV4-3; clone size: .; D gene: .; J gene: TRBJ1-5; CDR3 protein: CASSPTPSNQPQHF
CDR3 length: 16; V gene: TRBV4-2; clone size: few; D gene: TRBD1; J gene: TRBJ1-3; CDR3 protein: CASSQERTGGWDTIYF
CDR3 length: 15; V gene: TRBV27; clone size: .; D gene: TRBD1; J gene: TRBJ1-6; CDR3 protein: CASSLRTGSSSPLHF
CDR3 length: 13; V gene: TRBV2; clone size: .; D gene: .; J gene: TRBJ2-3; CDR3 protein: CASRLSRTDTQYF
CDR3 length: 19; V gene: TRBV7-9; clone size: .; D gene: .; J gene: TRBJ2-1; CDR3 protein: CASSLTLTGGGPFSNEQFF
CDR3 length: 16; V gene: TRBV9; clone size: few; D gene: .; J gene: TRBJ1-4; CDR3 protein: CASSSLSGAWGEKLFF
CDR3 length: 13; V gene: TRBV2; clone size: once; D gene: .; J gene: TRBJ1-2; CDR3 protein: CARGGGPGYGYTF
CDR3 length: 15; V gene: TRBV5-1; clone size: .; D gene: .; J gene: TRBJ2-3; CDR3 protein: CASSLRPGVGDTQYF
CDR3 length: 13; V gene: TRBV19; clone size: .; D gene: .; J gene: TRBJ1-1; CDR3 protein: CASTLHGNTEAFF
CDR3 length: 15; V gene: TRBV19; clone size: .; D gene: TRBD2; J gene: TRBJ2-2; CDR3 protein: CATMTSGVNTGELFF
CDR3 length: 15; V gene: TRBV11-2; clone size: .; D gene: .; J gene: TRBJ1-5; CDR3 protein: CASSLDGQFNQPQHF
CDR3 length: 15; V gene: TRBV5-1; clone size: once; D gene: .; J gene: TRBJ2-7; CDR3 protein: CASSLGGANTYEQYF
CDR3 length: 13; V gene: TRBV19; clone size: .; D gene: TRBD1; J gene: TRBJ2-7; CDR3 protein: CASRDSPTYEQYF
CDR3 length: 14; V gene: TRBV7-9; clone size: .; D gene: .; J gene: TRBJ2-7; CDR3 protein: CASSLAGRVSEQYF
CDR3 length: 13; V gene: TRBV6-5; clone size: .; D gene: .; J gene: TRBJ2-2; CDR3 protein: CASSYSKIGELFF
CDR3 length: 13; V gene: TRBV6-5; clone size: .; D gene: TRBD1; J gene: TRBJ1-2; CDR3 protein: CASSITGGDGYTF
CDR3 length: 18; V gene: TRBV19; clone size: .; D gene: TRBD1; J gene: TRBJ2-2; CDR3 protein: CASSYTVLGQGATGELFF
CDR3 length: 15; V gene: TRBV30; clone size: few; D gene: TRBD1; J gene: TRBJ1-4; CDR3 protein: CAWSNGQVVNEKLFF
CDR3 length: 16; V gene: TRBV6-5; clone size: .; D gene: .; J gene: TRBJ1-2; CDR3 protein: CASSYRGGRNMGGYTF
CDR3 length: 14; V gene: TRBV11-2; clone size: .; D gene: .; J gene: TRBJ2-7; CDR3 protein: CASSPTTGPYEQYF
CDR3 length: 15; V gene: TRBV5-6; clone size: .; D gene: TRBD1; J gene: TRBJ2-7; CDR3 protein: CASSLLGDRRGRQYF
CDR3 length: 15; V gene: TRBV5-4; clone size: .; D gene: .; J gene: TRBJ2-2; CDR3 protein: CASSSRTVRPGELFF
CDR3 length: 14; V gene: TRBV9; clone size: .; D gene: .; J gene: TRBJ2-5; CDR3 protein: CASSVATSPETQYF
CDR3 length: 16; V gene: TRBV10-1; clone size: .; D gene: .; J gene: TRBJ2-2; CDR3 protein: CASSENRWGYTGELFF
CDR3 length: 19; V gene: TRBV7-9; clone size: few; D gene: .; J gene: TRBJ2-7; CDR3 protein: CASSLTPSVGGAKSYEQYF
CDR3 length: 13; V gene: TRBV6-5; clone size: .; D gene: TRBD1; J gene: TRBJ2-7; CDR3 protein: CASSYFPGGEQYF
CDR3 length: 15; V gene: TRBV18; clone size: once; D gene: TRBD2; J gene: TRBJ2-3; CDR3 protein: CASSPGTSGPDTQYF
CDR3 length: 14; V gene: TRBV18; clone size: .; D gene: .; J gene: TRBJ2-7; CDR3 protein: CASSPLPEPYEQYF
CDR3 length: 13; V gene: TRBV7-2; clone size: .; D gene: .; J gene: TRBJ1-5; CDR3 protein: CASSYRDLQPQHF
CDR3 length: 17; V gene: TRBV7-9; clone size: once; D gene: TRBD1; J gene: TRBJ2-4; CDR3 protein: CASTRTGTVLAKNIQYF